This T cell receptor beta chain was retrieved from a study of CD8 T cells in ankylosing spondylitis. Findings and caveats of the study: Reports say disease-linked clones showed up significantly more in matched ankylosing spondylitis synovial fluid. Ankylosing spondylitis blood appeared to carry a characteristic TCR beta motif of roughly 8 highly homologous variants. Some of these motif variants have turned up before, in reports on reactive arthritis synovial fluid and blood.

Trimming removed 0 bases from V and 4 bases from J, with 10 bases in between. The germline gives CDR1 SGHRS, CDR2 YFSETQ. CDR3 length: 14 amino acids. This clonotype was counted ten times or more. Antigen: not known. MiXCR was run by TCRdb on the 5' RACE reads, yielding one entry per CDR3 protein. The sample includes 200,000 to 250,000 distinct CDR3 sequences, over 9.5% seen only once; the top ten take roughly a fifth. This chain uses TRBV5-1 with TRBJ1-1, with TRBD1 as a possible D gene (6 bases). Material: blood, either unsorted or a sorted T cell fraction (not recorded which). The origin of this receptor is a male donor with ankylosing spondylitis or in good health (not recorded which). DNA of the CDR3: TGCGCCAGCAGCTTGGAGGGGGAGGGCACTGAAGCTTTCTTT. It is translated as CASSLEGEGTEAFF.